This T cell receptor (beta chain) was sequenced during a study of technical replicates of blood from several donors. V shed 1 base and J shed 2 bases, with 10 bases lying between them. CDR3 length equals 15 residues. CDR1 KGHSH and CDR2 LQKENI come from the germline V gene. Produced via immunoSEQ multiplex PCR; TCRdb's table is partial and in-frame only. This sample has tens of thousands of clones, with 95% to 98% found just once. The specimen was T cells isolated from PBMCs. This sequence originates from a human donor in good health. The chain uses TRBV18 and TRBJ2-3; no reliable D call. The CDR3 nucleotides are TGTGCCAGCTCACCACAGATCGGTTTCACAGATACGCAGTATTTT. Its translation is CASSPQIGFTDTQYF.